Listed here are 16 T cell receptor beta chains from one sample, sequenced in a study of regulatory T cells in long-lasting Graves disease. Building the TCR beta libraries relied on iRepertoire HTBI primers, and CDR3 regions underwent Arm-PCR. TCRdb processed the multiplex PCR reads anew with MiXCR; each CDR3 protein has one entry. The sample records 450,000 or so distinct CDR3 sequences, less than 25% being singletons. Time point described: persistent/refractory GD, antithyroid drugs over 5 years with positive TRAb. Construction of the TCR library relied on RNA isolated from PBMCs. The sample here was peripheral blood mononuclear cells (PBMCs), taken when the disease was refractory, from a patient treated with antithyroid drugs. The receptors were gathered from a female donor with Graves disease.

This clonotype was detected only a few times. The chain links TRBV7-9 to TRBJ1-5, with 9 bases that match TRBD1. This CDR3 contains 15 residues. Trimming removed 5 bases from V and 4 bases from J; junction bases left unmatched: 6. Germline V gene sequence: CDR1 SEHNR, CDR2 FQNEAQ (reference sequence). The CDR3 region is CASSPGTGTNQPQHF. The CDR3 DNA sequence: TGTGCCAGCAGCCCCGGGACAGGGACAAATCAGCCCCAGCATTTT.

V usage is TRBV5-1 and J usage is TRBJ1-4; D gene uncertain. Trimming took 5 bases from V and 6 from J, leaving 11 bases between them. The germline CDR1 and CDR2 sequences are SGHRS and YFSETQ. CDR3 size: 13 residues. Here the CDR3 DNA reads TGCGCCAGCAGGCCATTCGGTGATGAAAAACTGTTTTTT. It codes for CASRPFGDEKLFF.

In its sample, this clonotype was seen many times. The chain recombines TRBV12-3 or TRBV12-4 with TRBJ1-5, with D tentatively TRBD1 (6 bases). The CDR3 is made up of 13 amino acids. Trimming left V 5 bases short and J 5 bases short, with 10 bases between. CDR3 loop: CASSGQIHQPQHF. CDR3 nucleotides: TGTGCCAGCAGTGGACAGATTCATCAGCCCCAGCATTTT.

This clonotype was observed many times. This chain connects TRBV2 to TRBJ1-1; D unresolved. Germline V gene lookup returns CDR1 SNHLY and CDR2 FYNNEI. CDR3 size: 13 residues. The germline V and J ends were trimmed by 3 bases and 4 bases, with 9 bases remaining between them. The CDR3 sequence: CASSEGLRTEAFF. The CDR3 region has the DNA TGTGCCAGCAGTGAGGGTCTCCGCACTGAAGCTTTCTTT.

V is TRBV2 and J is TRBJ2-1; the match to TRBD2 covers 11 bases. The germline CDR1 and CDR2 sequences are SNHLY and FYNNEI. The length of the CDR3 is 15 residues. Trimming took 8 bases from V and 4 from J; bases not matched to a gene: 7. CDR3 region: CASGLAGGKYNEQFF. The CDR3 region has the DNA TGTGCCAGCGGATTAGCGGGAGGGAAATACAATGAGCAGTTCTTC.

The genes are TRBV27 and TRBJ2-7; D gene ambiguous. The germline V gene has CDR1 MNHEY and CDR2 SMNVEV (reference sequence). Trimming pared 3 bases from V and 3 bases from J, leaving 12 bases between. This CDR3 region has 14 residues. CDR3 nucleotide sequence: TGTGCCAGCAGTTTCGCAGAGGCTCACTACGAGCAGTACTTC. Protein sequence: CASSFAEAHYEQYF.

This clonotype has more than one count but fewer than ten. Here the CDR3 DNA reads TGTGCCAGCAGCTCAACTACAGGGCCGAGCGGGGAGCTGTTTTTT. It is translated as CASSSTTGPSGELFF. V is TRBV7-6 and J is TRBJ2-2; possible D gene TRBD1, 6 bases. This CDR3 contains 15 residues. Trimming left V 4 bases short and J 7 bases short, with 16 bases between. Germline CDR1 is SGHVS and CDR2 is FNYEAQ.

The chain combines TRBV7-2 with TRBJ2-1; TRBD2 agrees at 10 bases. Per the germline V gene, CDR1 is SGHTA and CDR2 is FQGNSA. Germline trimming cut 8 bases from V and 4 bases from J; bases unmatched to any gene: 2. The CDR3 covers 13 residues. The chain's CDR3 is CASLAGAYNEQFF. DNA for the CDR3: TGTGCCAGCCTAGCGGGAGCTTACAATGAGCAGTTCTTC. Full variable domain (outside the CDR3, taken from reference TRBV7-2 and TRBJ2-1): GAGVSQSPSNKVTEKGKDVELRCDPISGHTALYWYRQSLGQGLEFLIYFQGNSAPDKSGLPSDRFSAERTGGSVSTLTIQRTQQEDSAVYLCASLAGAYNEQFFGPGTRLTVL.

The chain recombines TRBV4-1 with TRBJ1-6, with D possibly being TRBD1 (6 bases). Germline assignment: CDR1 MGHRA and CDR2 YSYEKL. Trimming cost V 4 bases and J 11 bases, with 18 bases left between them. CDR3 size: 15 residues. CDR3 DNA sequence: TGCGCCAGCAGCCCCCGGGACACCGGATCTACACCCCTCCACTTT. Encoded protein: CASSPRDTGSTPLHF.

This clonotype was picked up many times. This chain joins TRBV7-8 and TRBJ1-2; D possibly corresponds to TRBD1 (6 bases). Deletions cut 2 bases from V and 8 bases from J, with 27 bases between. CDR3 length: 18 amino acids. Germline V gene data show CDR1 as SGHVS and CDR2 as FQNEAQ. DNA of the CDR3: TGTGCCAGCAGCTTATTCGGGGAGAAGGCAGGGGATCGTGGCGGCTACACCTTC. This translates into CASSLFGEKAGDRGGYTF.

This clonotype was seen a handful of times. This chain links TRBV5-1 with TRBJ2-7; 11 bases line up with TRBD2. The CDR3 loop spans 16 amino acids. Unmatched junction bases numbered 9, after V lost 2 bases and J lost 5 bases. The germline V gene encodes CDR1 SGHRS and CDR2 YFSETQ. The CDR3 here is CASSFPLLAGVNEQYF. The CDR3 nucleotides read TGCGCCAGCAGCTTCCCCCTACTAGCGGGAGTGAACGAGCAGTACTTC.

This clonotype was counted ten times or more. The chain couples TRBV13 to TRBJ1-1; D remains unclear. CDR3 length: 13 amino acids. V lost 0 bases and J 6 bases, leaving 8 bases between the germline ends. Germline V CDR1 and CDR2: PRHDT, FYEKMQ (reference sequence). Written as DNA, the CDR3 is TGTGCCAGCAGCTTAGGGGTTGGCTCTGAAGCTTTCTTT. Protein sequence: CASSLGVGSEAFF. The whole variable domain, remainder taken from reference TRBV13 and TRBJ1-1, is AAGVIQSPRHLIKEKRETATLKCYPIPRHDTVYWYQQGPGQDPQFLISFYEKMQSDKGSIPDRFSAQQFSDYHSELNMSSLELGDSALYFCASSLGVGSEAFFGQGTRLTVV.

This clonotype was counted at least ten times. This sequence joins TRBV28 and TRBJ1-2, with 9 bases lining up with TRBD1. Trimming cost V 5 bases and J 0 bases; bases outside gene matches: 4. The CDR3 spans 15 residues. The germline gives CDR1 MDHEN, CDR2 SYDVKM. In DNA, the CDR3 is TGTGCCAGCAGTCCGGGACAGGGTACTAACTATGGCTACACCTTC. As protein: CASSPGQGTNYGYTF.

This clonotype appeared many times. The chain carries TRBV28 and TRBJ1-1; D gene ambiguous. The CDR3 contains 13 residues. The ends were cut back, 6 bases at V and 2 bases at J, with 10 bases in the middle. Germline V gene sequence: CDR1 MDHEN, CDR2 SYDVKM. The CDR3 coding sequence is TGTGCCAGCAGACCGAACCTTAACACTGAAGCTTTCTTT. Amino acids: CASRPNLNTEAFF.

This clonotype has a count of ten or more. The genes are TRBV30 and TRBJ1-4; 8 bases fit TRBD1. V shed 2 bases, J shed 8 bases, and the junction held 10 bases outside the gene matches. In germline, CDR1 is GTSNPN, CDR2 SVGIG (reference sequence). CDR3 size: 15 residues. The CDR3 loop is CAWSNEDRADEKLFF. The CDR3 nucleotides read TGTGCCTGGAGTAATGAGGACAGGGCCGACGAAAAACTGTTTTTT.

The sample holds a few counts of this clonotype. CDR3 DNA sequence: TGTGCCAGCAGCCAAGATGGACGGAGTTATGAAAAACTGTTTTTT. This encodes CASSQDGRSYEKLFF. The chain employs TRBV14 and TRBJ1-4; D unresolved. The V end lost 0 bases, the J end lost 6 bases, and 11 bases lay between the germline ends. The CDR3 is 15 amino acids. Per the germline V gene, CDR1 is SGHDN and CDR2 is FVKESK.